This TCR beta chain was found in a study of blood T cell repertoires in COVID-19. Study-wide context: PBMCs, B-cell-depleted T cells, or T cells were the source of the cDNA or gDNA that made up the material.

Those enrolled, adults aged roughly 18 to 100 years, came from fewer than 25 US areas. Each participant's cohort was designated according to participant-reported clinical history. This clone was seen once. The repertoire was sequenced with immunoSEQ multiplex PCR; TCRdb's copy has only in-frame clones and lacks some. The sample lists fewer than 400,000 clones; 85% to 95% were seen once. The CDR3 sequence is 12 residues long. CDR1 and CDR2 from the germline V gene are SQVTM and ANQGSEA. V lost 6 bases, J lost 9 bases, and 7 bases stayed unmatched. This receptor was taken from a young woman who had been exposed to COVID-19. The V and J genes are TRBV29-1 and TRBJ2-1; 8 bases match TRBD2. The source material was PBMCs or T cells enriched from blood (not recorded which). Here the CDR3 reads CSVGLGIGEQFF. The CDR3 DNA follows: TGCAGCGTGGGACTAGGAATTGGTGAGCAGTTCTTC.